Listed below are T cell receptor beta chains from one sample, sequenced in a study of CD8 T cells in ankylosing spondylitis. TCRdb re-called the 5' RACE reads through MiXCR, storing one row per CDR3 protein. The data hold approximately 100,000 distinct CDR3 sequences, with roughly 8.3% observed a single time. The sequenced sample consisted of blood, either unsorted or a sorted T cell fraction (not recorded which). All receptors derive from a male donor with ankylosing spondylitis or in good health (not recorded which). Both conserved end residues are part of each CDR3. D genes are given only for firm matches. A row's size may be missing; if present it is once, few, many or a size class.

v_call: TRBV14; j_call: TRBJ1-1; clone_size: many; d_call: .; cdr3_nt: TGTGCCAGCAGCCAAGGCCGGGCCTGGAACACTGAAGCTTTCTTT; cdr3_aa: CASSQGRAWNTEAFF
v_call: TRBV4-1; j_call: TRBJ2-3; clone_size: few; d_call: .; cdr3_nt: TGCGCCAGCAGCCAAGTGGGCCGAGGCCGGTATTTT; cdr3_aa: CASSQVGRGRYF
v_call: TRBV6-2/TRBV6-3; j_call: TRBJ1-5; clone_size: many; d_call: .; cdr3_nt: TGTGCCAGCAGTTACTCGGGCTGGAGTCAGCCCCAGCATTTT; cdr3_aa: CASSYSGWSQPQHF
v_call: TRBV19; j_call: TRBJ2-2; clone_size: many; d_call: TRBD2; cdr3_nt: TGTGCCAGCACCTCTCCGGGGGGGACGAACACCGGGGAGCTGTTTTTT; cdr3_aa: CASTSPGGTNTGELFF
v_call: TRBV10-3; j_call: TRBJ2-7; clone_size: many; d_call: .; cdr3_nt: TGTGCCACCCGCACCGGGACTTTTTACGAGCAGTACTTC; cdr3_aa: CATRTGTFYEQYF
v_call: TRBV29-1; j_call: TRBJ2-3; clone_size: many; d_call: TRBD2; cdr3_nt: TGCAGCGTTGAGGCGACTAGCGGGGGGCCGGGAGCTACGCAGTATTTT; cdr3_aa: CSVEATSGGPGATQYF
v_call: TRBV7-2; j_call: TRBJ1-2; clone_size: .; d_call: .; cdr3_nt: TGTGCCAGCAGCTTGGTGGGGAGTCGCGGCTACACCTTC; cdr3_aa: CASSLVGSRGYTF
v_call: TRBV10-3; j_call: TRBJ1-5; clone_size: many; d_call: .; cdr3_nt: TGTGCCATCAGTGATTCGACCCGGGGTGGGAGACAGCCCCAGCATTTT; cdr3_aa: CAISDSTRGGRQPQHF
v_call: TRBV6-2/TRBV6-3; j_call: TRBJ1-2; clone_size: many; d_call: .; cdr3_nt: TGTGCCAGCAGTTCCTCCTATGGCTACACCTTC; cdr3_aa: CASSSSYGYTF
v_call: TRBV7-2; j_call: TRBJ2-1; clone_size: many; d_call: TRBD2; cdr3_nt: TGTGCCAGCAGCTTAGCCTCTGCGGGAGTTGGGTTCTTC; cdr3_aa: CASSLASAGVGFF
v_call: TRBV5-1; j_call: TRBJ2-3; clone_size: many; d_call: .; cdr3_nt: TGCGCCAGCAGCTTTCTGCGCGGGAGCACAGATACGCAGTATTTT; cdr3_aa: CASSFLRGSTDTQYF
v_call: TRBV6-5; j_call: TRBJ2-1; clone_size: many; d_call: .; cdr3_nt: TGTGCCAGCAGTTACGCGGCGGGCAGGGCCAATGAGCAGTTCTTC; cdr3_aa: CASSYAAGRANEQFF
v_call: TRBV7-9; j_call: TRBJ1-5; clone_size: many; d_call: .; cdr3_nt: TGTGCCAGCAGCTTATTCGGGGCGGCCCAGCATTTT; cdr3_aa: CASSLFGAAQHF
v_call: TRBV6-1; j_call: TRBJ1-1; clone_size: .; d_call: TRBD1; cdr3_nt: TGTGCCAGCAGAAATCCGGGACAGGGGTCTTTTGAAGCTTTCTTT; cdr3_aa: CASRNPGQGSFEAFF
v_call: TRBV5-5; j_call: TRBJ2-3; clone_size: many; d_call: TRBD1; cdr3_nt: TGTGCCAGCAGCTTTACAGGGGACACAGATACGCAGTATTTT; cdr3_aa: CASSFTGDTDTQYF
v_call: TRBV5-1; j_call: TRBJ2-3; clone_size: many; d_call: .; cdr3_nt: TGCGCCAGCAGCTACACAGATACGCAGTATTTT; cdr3_aa: CASSYTDTQYF
v_call: TRBV29-1; j_call: TRBJ1-4; clone_size: many; d_call: .; cdr3_nt: TGCAGCGTTGGCCGGATGTCTGGTGAAAAACTGTCTTTT; cdr3_aa: CSVGRMSGEKLSF
v_call: TRBV11-1; j_call: TRBJ2-1; clone_size: many; d_call: TRBD2; cdr3_nt: TGTGCCAGCAGCCCCCCCTTACTAGCGGGAGAGGGAAGATCCTACAATGAGCAGTTCTTC; cdr3_aa: CASSPPLLAGEGRSYNEQFF
v_call: TRBV4-3; j_call: TRBJ2-7; clone_size: few; d_call: .; cdr3_nt: TGCGCCAGCAGCCAAGATCGAACAGGAGCCTACGAGCAGTACTTC; cdr3_aa: CASSQDRTGAYEQYF
v_call: TRBV10-2; j_call: TRBJ2-1; clone_size: many; d_call: TRBD2; cdr3_nt: TGCGCCAGCAGTGAGTCCGGCGGGAGGGAGTACAATGAGCAGTTCTTC; cdr3_aa: CASSESGGREYNEQFF
v_call: TRBV2; j_call: TRBJ1-6; clone_size: .; d_call: .; cdr3_nt: TGTGCCAGCAGTACAGGGAAGTCACCCCTCCACTTT; cdr3_aa: CASSTGKSPLHF
v_call: TRBV20-1; j_call: TRBJ2-5; clone_size: many; d_call: TRBD2; cdr3_nt: TGCAGTGCTAGAGGACTAGCCCTGGAGACCCAGTACTTC; cdr3_aa: CSARGLALETQYF
v_call: TRBV3-1; j_call: TRBJ2-7; clone_size: many; d_call: TRBD2; cdr3_nt: TGTGCCAGCAGCCAAGGTTTAGCGGGGGCAAACGAGCAGTACTTC; cdr3_aa: CASSQGLAGANEQYF
v_call: TRBV3-1; j_call: TRBJ1-5; clone_size: many; d_call: .; cdr3_nt: TGTGCCAGCAGCCAAGACGGCTTGAGCAATCAGCCCCAGCATTTT; cdr3_aa: CASSQDGLSNQPQHF
v_call: TRBV5-3; j_call: TRBJ2-7; clone_size: .; d_call: .; cdr3_nt: TGTGCCAGGAGCTTCGGGCTCCGCTCCTACGAGCAGTACTTC; cdr3_aa: CARSFGLRSYEQYF
v_call: TRBV19; j_call: TRBJ2-1; clone_size: .; d_call: TRBD2; cdr3_nt: TGTGCCAGTAGTATAGTACCCCGACTAGCGGGAGCCAATGAGCAGTTCTTC; cdr3_aa: CASSIVPRLAGANEQFF
v_call: TRBV18; j_call: TRBJ1-1; clone_size: many; d_call: TRBD1; cdr3_nt: TGTGCCAGCTCACCGCCGGGACAGGGGGCCTCTGAAGCTTTCTTT; cdr3_aa: CASSPPGQGASEAFF
v_call: TRBV4-3; j_call: TRBJ2-1; clone_size: .; d_call: .; cdr3_nt: TGCGCCAGCAGCCAAGGGGCCAGCGGGTCGGACAATGAGCAGTTCTTC; cdr3_aa: CASSQGASGSDNEQFF
v_call: TRBV5-1; j_call: TRBJ2-7; clone_size: many; d_call: TRBD2; cdr3_nt: TGCGCCAGCAGCTGGGGGACTAGCGATCCCTACGAGCAGTACTTC; cdr3_aa: CASSWGTSDPYEQYF
v_call: TRBV6-2/TRBV6-3; j_call: TRBJ1-4; clone_size: many; d_call: .; cdr3_nt: TGTGCCAGCAGTCGGGCCCCGGGTGTACTGTTTTTT; cdr3_aa: CASSRAPGVLFF
v_call: TRBV20-1; j_call: TRBJ2-3; clone_size: many; d_call: .; cdr3_nt: TGCAGTGCTAGTGGGGATTTAGATACGCAGTATTTT; cdr3_aa: CSASGDLDTQYF
v_call: TRBV5-1; j_call: TRBJ1-5; clone_size: many; d_call: .; cdr3_nt: TGCGCCAGCAGCTTGAATGGTTTCAGTCAGCCCCAGCATTTT; cdr3_aa: CASSLNGFSQPQHF
v_call: TRBV20-1; j_call: TRBJ1-4; clone_size: many; d_call: TRBD1; cdr3_nt: TGCAGTGCTAGAGATCCAGGACAGGGGGATGAAAAACTGTTTTTT; cdr3_aa: CSARDPGQGDEKLFF
v_call: TRBV7-3; j_call: TRBJ2-5; clone_size: many; d_call: .; cdr3_nt: TGTGCCAGCAGCTTAACGAGGGTTGGGGAGACCCAGTACTTC; cdr3_aa: CASSLTRVGETQYF
v_call: TRBV12-3/TRBV12-4; j_call: TRBJ1-5; clone_size: many; d_call: .; cdr3_nt: TGTGCCAGCAGTTTACGCGGGAGCAATCAGCCCCAGCATTTT; cdr3_aa: CASSLRGSNQPQHF
v_call: TRBV7-2; j_call: TRBJ2-3; clone_size: .; d_call: .; cdr3_nt: TGTGCCAGCAGGCCCACGGGACCCAGCACAGATACGCAGTATTTT; cdr3_aa: CASRPTGPSTDTQYF
v_call: TRBV20-1; j_call: TRBJ2-7; clone_size: few; d_call: TRBD1; cdr3_nt: TGCTGTGCTGTCCCGGGACAGGGCTTTAGTAACTTCTACGAGCAGTACTTC; cdr3_aa: CCAVPGQGFSNFYEQYF
v_call: TRBV7-2; j_call: TRBJ2-3; clone_size: many; d_call: .; cdr3_nt: TGTGCCAGCAGCTTAATGATAGGCACAGATACGCAGTATTTT; cdr3_aa: CASSLMIGTDTQYF
v_call: TRBV4-3; j_call: TRBJ1-3; clone_size: many; d_call: .; cdr3_nt: TGCGCCAGCAGCCAAGACAGATTGAGCTCTGGAAACACCATATATTTT; cdr3_aa: CASSQDRLSSGNTIYF
v_call: TRBV9; j_call: TRBJ2-1; clone_size: many; d_call: .; cdr3_nt: TGTGCCAGCAGCGTAGAGGCAACACCCAATGAGCAGTTCTTC; cdr3_aa: CASSVEATPNEQFF
v_call: TRBV2; j_call: TRBJ2-7; clone_size: many; d_call: TRBD1; cdr3_nt: TGTGCCACCGACAACCCCCGGGACAGCCAGTACGAGCAGTACTTC; cdr3_aa: CATDNPRDSQYEQYF
v_call: TRBV7-3; j_call: TRBJ2-3; clone_size: many; d_call: .; cdr3_nt: TGTGCCAGCAGCTTAGAGGGCTATCGGACAGATACGCAGTATTTT; cdr3_aa: CASSLEGYRTDTQYF